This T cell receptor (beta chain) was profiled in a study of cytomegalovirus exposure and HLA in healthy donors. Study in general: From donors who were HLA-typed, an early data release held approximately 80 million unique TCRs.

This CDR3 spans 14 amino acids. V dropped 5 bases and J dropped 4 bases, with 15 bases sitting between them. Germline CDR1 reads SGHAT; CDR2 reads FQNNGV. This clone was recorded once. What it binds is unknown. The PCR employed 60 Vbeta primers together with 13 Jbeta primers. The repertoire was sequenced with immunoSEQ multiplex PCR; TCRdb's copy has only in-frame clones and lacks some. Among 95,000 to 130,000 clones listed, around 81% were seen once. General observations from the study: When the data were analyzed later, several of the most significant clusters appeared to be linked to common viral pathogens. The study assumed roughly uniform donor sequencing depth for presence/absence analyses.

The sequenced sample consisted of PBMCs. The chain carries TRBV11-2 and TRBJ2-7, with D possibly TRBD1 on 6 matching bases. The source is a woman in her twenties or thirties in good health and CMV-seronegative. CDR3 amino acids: CASSPTWGPYEQYF. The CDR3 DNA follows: TGTGCCAGCAGCCCCACGTGGGGGCCGTACGAGCAGTACTTC.